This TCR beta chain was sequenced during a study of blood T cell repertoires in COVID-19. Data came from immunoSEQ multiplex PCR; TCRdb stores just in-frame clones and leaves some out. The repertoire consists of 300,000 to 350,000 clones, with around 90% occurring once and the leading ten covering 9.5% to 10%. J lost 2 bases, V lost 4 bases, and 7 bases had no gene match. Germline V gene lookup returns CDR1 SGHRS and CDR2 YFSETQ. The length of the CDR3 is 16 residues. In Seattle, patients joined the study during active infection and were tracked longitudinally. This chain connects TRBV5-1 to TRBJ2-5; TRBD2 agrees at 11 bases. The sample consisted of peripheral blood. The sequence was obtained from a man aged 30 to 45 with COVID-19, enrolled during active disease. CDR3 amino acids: CASSPSPSGGQETQYF. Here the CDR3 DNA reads TGCGCCAGCAGCCCCAGTCCTAGCGGGGGGCAAGAGACCCAGTACTTC.